This T cell receptor (beta chain) appears in the sequencing data of a study of shared clonotypes between healthy human individuals. Each donor was a Caucasian adult residing in Nashville, Tennessee. Germline CDR1 and CDR2: SNHLY and FYNNEI. The CDR3 has 14 amino acids. V lost 7 bases to trimming and J lost 6 bases; unmatched junction nucleotides: 8. Deep was the level used in running the assay. Sequenced by immunoSEQ multiplex PCR; TCRdb stores in-frame clones only, minus some. The sample lists about 2 million clones, 85% to 95% seen once, with 0.13% in the top ten. The clonotype was recovered from a young man in good health. The V call is TRBV2, the J call TRBJ1-4, with TRBD1 identical over 7 bases. Sequenced material: naive CD4+ T cells sorted from blood. Noted subset: CD45RA+ positively selected. This CDR3 is CASIDRARYEKLFF. The CDR3 DNA follows: TGTGCCAGCATAGACAGGGCGAGGTATGAAAAACTGTTTTTT. The entire variable domain, with the rest obtained from reference TRBV2 and TRBJ1-4, is as follows: EPEVTQTPSHQVTQMGQEVILRCVPISNHLYFYWYRQILGQKVEFLVSFYNNEISEKSEIFDDQFSVERPDGSNFTLKIRSTKLEDSAMYFCASIDRARYEKLFFGSGTQLSVL.